Below are 20 T cell receptor beta chains sequenced from a single sample in a study of shared clonotypes between healthy human individuals. Repertoires were generated with immunoSEQ multiplex PCR, while TCRdb's copy carries only in-frame clones and drops some. The table lists some 510,000 clones, roughly 78% of them singletons. Sequenced: PBMCs. The receptor set was obtained from a woman aged 40 to 50 in good health. Some clones in this sample may be carry-over from other donors' samples.

This clone was detected only a few times. V is TRBV10-3 and J is TRBJ1-2; no clear D. Trimming stripped 4 bases from V and 6 bases from J, with 6 bases between. The CDR3 consists of 11 residues. Germline V CDR1 and CDR2: ENHRY, SYGVKD. The CDR3 loop is CAISGMDGYTF. For the CDR3, the DNA is TGTGCCATCAGTGGAATGGATGGCTACACCTTC.

V and J are TRBV13 and TRBJ2-3; D is unresolved. Germline assignment: CDR1 PRHDT and CDR2 FYEKMQ (reference sequence). The V and J ends lost 4 bases and 3 bases respectively, with 5 bases between them. The CDR3 covers 12 residues. CDR3 region: CASSSGTDTQYF. The CDR3 DNA reads TGTGCCAGCAGCTCCGGAACAGATACGCAGTATTTT.

For the CDR3, the DNA is TGTGCCAGCAGCAAAGAGGGTCCCTACGGTCGGGGGGGGGCTCAGCCCCAGCATTTT. It encodes CASSKEGPYGRGGAQPQHF. The V gene is TRBV21-1, the J gene TRBJ1-5. TRBV21-1 is deemed a pseudogene. This CDR3 region has 19 residues.

The V call is TRBV19, the J call TRBJ1-2; TRBD1 is a possible D gene (5 bases). V was trimmed by 3 bases and J by 2 bases, leaving 10 bases between them. Per the germline V gene, CDR1 is LNHDA and CDR2 is SQIVND (reference sequence). CDR3 length: 14 residues. DNA of the CDR3: TGTGCCAGTAGTATTAGCGGGGCGAACTATGGCTACACCTTC. Amino acids: CASSISGANYGYTF.

V and J are TRBV7-8 and TRBJ2-4, with TRBD2 matching 12 bases. The CDR3 sequence is 16 residues long. Germline CDR1 reads SGHVS; CDR2 reads FQNEAQ. J gave up 7 bases and V 1 base, and 5 bases lay outside the gene matches. The CDR3 reads CASSLGRLAGVNIQYF. Here the CDR3 DNA reads TGTGCCAGCAGCTTAGGTAGACTAGCGGGAGTGAACATTCAGTACTTC.

This chain links TRBV2 with TRBJ2-4; D not resolved. The CDR3 loop spans 13 amino acids. Germline values: CDR1 SNHLY, CDR2 FYNNEI. The V and J ends lost 2 bases and 7 bases respectively, with 9 bases between them. CDR3 residues: CASSEQRVNIQYF. The CDR3 region has the DNA TGTGCCAGCAGTGAACAGCGCGTGAACATTCAGTACTTC.

The chain couples TRBV29-1 to TRBJ1-4; no definite D call. Trimming cost V 4 bases and J 5 bases, with 8 bases left between them. Germline V gene lookup returns CDR1 SQVTM and CDR2 ANQGSEA. The CDR3 loop spans 12 amino acids. CDR3 sequence (DNA): TGCAGCGTTGGGTCACCAAATGAAAAACTGTTTTTT. The encoded protein is CSVGSPNEKLFF.

The chain is built from TRBV6-5 and TRBJ1-1, with TRBD1 as a possible D gene (5 bases). This CDR3 comprises 13 residues. The ends were cut back, 6 bases at V and 4 bases at J, with 12 bases in the middle. The germline V gene encodes CDR1 MNHEY and CDR2 SVGAGI. The CDR3 DNA reads TGTGCCAGCAGGGGGGGGTTGGGCACTGAAGCTTTCTTT. As protein: CASRGGLGTEAFF.

V usage is TRBV28 and J usage is TRBJ2-5, with a tentative D call TRBD1 (6 bases). The germline gives CDR1 MDHEN, CDR2 SYDVKM. Trimming took off 6 bases at V and 5 bases at J, with 13 bases between the two ends. The CDR3 contains 13 residues. CDR3 coding DNA: TGTGCCAGCAGAACAGGGTTATGGGAGACCCAGTACTTC. Protein product: CASRTGLWETQYF.

The chain is built from TRBV18 and TRBJ2-6; TRBD1 matches 7 bases. The germline V gene has CDR1 KGHSH and CDR2 LQKENI. This CDR3 has 19 amino acids. Trimming removed 2 bases from V and 4 bases from J; junction bases left unmatched: 14. The CDR3 DNA reads TGTGCCAGCTCACCAGGAGTAGACAGGGATGGAAGAGGGGCCAACGTCCTGACTTTC. Translated: CASSPGVDRDGRGANVLTF.

This chain joins TRBV30 and TRBJ1-1; 8 bases agree with TRBD1. Germline loops: CDR1 GTSNPN, CDR2 SVGIG (reference sequence). The CDR3 consists of 14 residues. V shed 4 bases and J 1 base; nucleotides not matched to a gene: 5. Written as DNA, the CDR3 is TGTGCCTGGACCGCAGGGGGCGCGAACACTGAAGCTTTCTTT. Amino acids: CAWTAGGANTEAFF.

The chain is built from TRBV28 and TRBJ2-7; D may be TRBD1 (5 bases). The CDR3 extends over 14 amino acids. Germline CDR1 is MDHEN and CDR2 is SYDVKM. V lost 1 base and J 4 bases, leaving 11 bases between the germline ends. CDR3 residues: CASSLLGHLYEQYF. CDR3 sequence (DNA): TGTGCCAGCAGTTTATTAGGACACTTATACGAGCAGTACTTC. The entire variable domain, with the rest obtained from reference TRBV28 and TRBJ2-7, is as follows: DVKVTQSSRYLVKRTGEKVFLECVQDMDHENMFWYRQDPGLGLRLIYFSYDVKMKEKGDIPEGYSVSREKKERFSLILESASTNQTSMYLCASSLLGHLYEQYFGPGTRLTVT.

The rearrangement uses TRBV9 and TRBJ2-3, with TRBD1 matching over 10 bases. The trim removed 4 bases at V and 3 bases at J, leaving 11 bases unmatched. CDR3 size: 17 residues. CDR1 SGDLS and CDR2 YYNGEE come from the germline V gene. The DNA of the CDR3 is TGTGCCAGCAGCTATCGACAGGGGGCTTTAGGGACAGATACGCAGTATTTT. This gives the protein CASSYRQGALGTDTQYF.

This chain connects TRBV27 to TRBJ2-6; possibly TRBD1 for D (5 bases). V lost 1 base and J 6 bases, leaving 13 bases between the germline ends. Looked up from germline, CDR1 is MNHEY and CDR2 is SMNVEV (reference sequence). The CDR3 runs 16 residues. DNA for the CDR3: TGTGCCAGCAGTTTATGGGGCGCAAGGGAGGCCAACGTCCTGACTTTC. Protein sequence: CASSLWGAREANVLTF. Filled out from reference TRBV27 and TRBJ2-6, the complete variable domain reads EAQVTQNPRYLITVTGKKLTVTCSQNMNHEYMSWYRQDPGLGLRQIYYSMNVEVTDKGDVPEGYKVSRKEKRNFPLILESPSPNQTSLYFCASSLWGAREANVLTFGAGSRLTVL.

The chain is built from TRBV18 and TRBJ1-1, with 8 bases lining up with TRBD1. V gave up 5 bases and J gave up 2 bases; unmatched junction bases: 4. The germline gives CDR1 KGHSH, CDR2 LQKENI. The CDR3 has 14 residues. The CDR3, as DNA: TGTGCCAGCTCATTTGGACAGGGAAACACTGAAGCTTTCTTT. The encoded protein is CASSFGQGNTEAFF.

J is TRBJ1-2 and V is TRBV6-1; 8 bases line up with TRBD1. There are 14 residues in the CDR3. Trimming took 4 bases from V and 4 from J; bases not matched to a gene: 5. The germline V gene encodes CDR1 MNHNS and CDR2 SASEGT. CDR3 loop: CASSGDRYTYGYTF. The CDR3 DNA reads TGTGCCAGCAGTGGGGACAGGTACACCTATGGCTACACCTTC.

The chain employs TRBV4-2 and TRBJ2-1; 10 nucleotides align to TRBD2. V gave up 0 bases and J gave up 4 bases; unmatched junction bases: 3. Germline V gene sequence: CDR1 LGHNA, CDR2 YNFKEQ. The CDR3 consists of 16 residues. CDR3: CASSQDWTSGYNEQFF. The DNA for the CDR3 is TGTGCCAGCAGCCAAGATTGGACTAGCGGATACAATGAGCAGTTCTTC.

This clone was counted once. This chain's CDR3 is CAWSSGTSFF. Written as DNA, the CDR3 is TGTGCCTGGAGCAGCGGGACTAGTTTCTTC. This chain connects TRBV30 to TRBJ2-1; 8 bases are a match to TRBD2. This CDR3 region has 10 residues. Trimming took 3 bases from V and 16 from J; bases not matched to a gene: 5. From germline, CDR1 is GTSNPN and CDR2 SVGIG (reference sequence).

The CDR3 region is CASSLDVRDRGGYGYTF. CDR3 DNA: TGTGCCAGCAGCTTGGACGTCCGGGACCGCGGTGGGTATGGCTACACCTTC. The chain links TRBV5-6 to TRBJ1-2, with a weak D call TRBD1 (5 bases). Deletions cut 0 bases from V and 5 bases from J, with 20 bases between. Germline V gives CDR1 SGHDT, CDR2 YYEEEE. This CDR3 has 17 residues. Together with reference TRBV5-6 and TRBJ1-2, the CDR3 gives the full variable domain: DAGVTQSPTHLIKTRGQQVTLRCSPKSGHDTVSWYQQALGQGPQFIFQYYEEEERQRGNFPDRFSGHQFPNYSSELNVNALLLGDSALYLCASSLDVRDRGGYGYTFGSGTRLTVV.

This clone has a handful of counts. The rearrangement uses TRBV19 and TRBJ2-3, with TRBD1 matching 12 bases. V was clipped by 7 bases and J by 4 bases; unmatched bases: 18. This CDR3 is 19 amino acids long. In germline, CDR1 is LNHDA, CDR2 SQIVND (reference sequence). CDR3 protein: CASNSGQGAGAGDADTQYF. The CDR3 bases are TGTGCCAGTAACTCGGGACAGGGGGCTGGAGCGGGAGATGCAGATACGCAGTATTTT.